A selection of T cell receptor beta chains follows, all from one sample in a study of cytomegalovirus exposure and HLA in healthy donors. Sequencing used immunoSEQ multiplex PCR; TCRdb keeps in-frame clones, though not all of them. Among some 79,000 clones, around 76% were seen once, and the ten largest hold about 5.5%. Material for sequencing was PBMCs. All receptors come from a male donor in good health and CMV-seropositive. Each CDR3 is given with its conserved first and last residue. D genes are given only for firm matches. Clone size is shown for a subset of rows, as once, few, many or a class of expanded clone.

- TRBJ2-4 - TRBV4-1 TGCGCCAGCAGCCATCCCTATGACATTCAGTACTTC CASSHPYDIQYF
- TRBJ1-1 - TRBV19 TGTGCCAGTAGTAGGGTGGGGGCCATGAACACTGAAGCTTTCTTT CASSRVGAMNTEAFF
- TRBJ1-4 TRBD1 TRBV9 TGTGCCAGCAGCACGCCGACAGGACAGGGGGCGGGTAATGAAAAACTGTTTTTT CASSTPTGQGAGNEKLFF
- TRBJ2-7 TRBD1 TRBV6-1 TGTGCCAGCAGTAGAATTCAGGGGGCGCCTAGCGAGCAGTACTTC CASSRIQGAPSEQYF
- TRBJ2-1 TRBD2 TRBV11-2 TGTGCCAGCAGCTTATCCGCGGGACTAGCGGCGAATGAGCAGTTCTTC CASSLSAGLAANEQFF
- TRBJ1-2 - TRBV5-1 TGCGCCAGCAGCTTGGCCGCCGGGGGGCTGGGCTATGGCTACACCTTC CASSLAAGGLGYGYTF
- TRBJ2-1 TRBD2 TRBV2 TGTGCCAGCAGTAGGGACTACCCCTCCTACAATGAGCAGTTCTTC CASSRDYPSYNEQFF
few TRBJ2-1 - TRBV25-1 TGTGCCAGCAGTTGGGGTGGCCCATGGGGGCTTAATGAGCAGTTCTTC CASSWGGPWGLNEQFF
few TRBJ1-4 - TRBV5-4 TGTGCCAGCAGCTCCAGGGAGGGTAATGAAAAACTGTTTTTT CASSSREGNEKLFF
- TRBJ1-1 - TRBV20-1 TGCAGTGCTAGATTCGTTAGTGAAGCTTTCTTT CSARFVSEAFF
once TRBJ1-2 TRBD1 TRBV6-5 TGTGCCAGCAGTTACGGGACAGGGGACTATGGCTACACCTTC CASSYGTGDYGYTF
few TRBJ1-4 TRBD1 TRBV7-9 TGTGCCAGCAGTCAAATTAAAAGGACAGGAAGAGGTGAAAAACTGTTTTTT CASSQIKRTGRGEKLFF
- TRBJ2-7 TRBD2 TRBV29-1 TGCAGCGTTTCACATAGCGGGAGGGATTCCTACGAGCAGTACTTC CSVSHSGRDSYEQYF
- TRBJ1-5 - TRBV10-2 TGCGCCAGCAGTGGGGGGGTTCAGCCCCAGCATTTT CASSGGVQPQHF
- TRBJ1-2 TRBD1 TRBV6-1 TGTGCCAGCAGTGAACCCGGGACAGGGTTTTCCGGCACCTTC CASSEPGTGFSGTF
- TRBJ2-7 - TRBV29-1 TGCAGCGTTGTCGGCTACAGGGACAACTACGAGCAGTACTTC CSVVGYRDNYEQYF
many TRBJ2-4 - TRBV20-1 TGCAGTGCTAAGCCTGGAAACATTCAGTACTTC CSAKPGNIQYF
- TRBJ2-1 - TRBV14 TGTGCCAGCAGCCAAGTGTTGGGGCCCGCCAGTGAGCAGTTCTTC CASSQVLGPASEQFF
- TRBJ1-5 TRBD1 TRBV28 TGTGCCAGCAGTTCCTTAATCGGGACAGTCAATCAGCCCCAGCATTTT CASSSLIGTVNQPQHF
few TRBJ1-2 - TRBV5-6 TGTGCCAGCAGCTTGTTTTCGTGGGGCAGAAACTATGGCTACACCTTC CASSLFSWGRNYGYTF
- TRBJ1-1 - TRBV19 TGTGCCAGTAGGTCCGGTGAAGCTTTCTTT CASRSGEAFF
- TRBJ2-7 TRBD1 TRBV6-6 TGTGCCAGCAGTTACTCGGGGGACAGCTACGAGCAGTACTTC CASSYSGDSYEQYF
once TRBJ1-1 TRBD1 TRBV28 TGTGCCAGCAGTTCGGGACAGGGTACTGAAGCTTTCTTT CASSSGQGTEAFF
- TRBJ2-7 - TRBV5-1 TGCGCCAGCAGCTTGGCCCCCAGCGGCATATCCTACGAGCAGTACTTC CASSLAPSGISYEQYF
- TRBJ1-5 - TRBV7-2 TGTGCCAGCAGCTTACAGGGCCTAGATCAGCCCCAGCATTTT CASSLQGLDQPQHF
- TRBJ1-1 TRBD1 TRBV15 TGTGCCACCAGCTCAGGGACAGGAATGAACACTGAAGCTTTCTTT CATSSGTGMNTEAFF
- TRBJ2-3 - TRBV4-2 TGTGCCAGCAGCCAAGATGGCCTCACAGATACGCAGTATTTT CASSQDGLTDTQYF